This is a list of T cell receptor beta chains from one sample in a study of blood T cell repertoires in COVID-19. Only in-frame clones appear in the TCRdb table, and some are missing; sequencing was by immunoSEQ multiplex PCR. The table lists hundreds of thousands of clones, 65% to 90% of them singletons, with roughly 7% in the top ten. The specimen was peripheral blood. The receptors come from a human donor in a cohort sampled during active COVID-19. CDR3s include the opening cysteine and the closing phenylalanine or tryptophan. Fields, in order: V gene, D gene, clone size, J gene, CDR3 DNA, CDR3 protein. A D gene is named only where the DNA matches it firmly. Rows give clone size only sometimes, using once, few, many, or a class for an expanded clone.

>TRBV9|TRBD1|once|TRBJ2-7
TGTGCCAGCAGCGGGGACAGGGACTACGAGCAGTACTTC
CASSGDRDYEQYF
>TRBV5-1|.|.|TRBJ1-4
TGCGCCAGCAGCTTGGTATCGGGGAATGAAAAACTGTTTTTT
CASSLVSGNEKLFF
>TRBV6-5|.|many|TRBJ1-5
TGTGCCGGGAACGCGGGACTCCTTAGCAATCAGCCCCAGCATTTT
CAGNAGLLSNQPQHF
>TRBV6-5|.|.|TRBJ2-7
TGTGCCAGCATTTTTTGGGAGACAGGCCACTACGAGCAGTACTTC
CASIFWETGHYEQYF
>TRBV9|.|.|TRBJ2-5
TGTGCCAGCAGCGAAGGCGGGAACCAAGAGACCCAGTACTTC
CASSEGGNQETQYF
>TRBV15|.|once|TRBJ1-3
TGTGCCACCAGCCGGACAGCCGGAAACACCATATATTTT
CATSRTAGNTIYF
>TRBV7-8|.|.|TRBJ1-2
TGTGCCAGCAGCTTAAAGTCCCAGGGGAACTATGGCTACACCTTC
CASSLKSQGNYGYTF
>TRBV5-1|.|once|TRBJ1-1
TGCGCCAGCAGCCCAGAAGGGGGAGGGACTGAAGCTTTCTTT
CASSPEGGGTEAFF
>TRBV3-1/TRBV3-2|.|.|TRBJ1-1
TGTGCCAGCAGTCATTACCAACAGCCTCAAGCTTTCTTT
CASSHYQQPQAFF
>TRBV2|TRBD1|.|TRBJ1-2
TGTGCCAGCCTTGCGGACAGGGTCTTAGGCTACACCTTC
CASLADRVLGYTF
>TRBV4-2|TRBD2|few|TRBJ2-3
TGTGCCAGCAGCCAAGGGTCGGGACTAGCGACAGATACGCAGTATTTT
CASSQGSGLATDTQYF
>TRBV5-6|TRBD1|few|TRBJ1-5
TGTGCCAGCAGCCGTGGGACAGGGGGAGGACAGCCCCAGCATTTT
CASSRGTGGGQPQHF
>TRBV10-3|.|.|TRBJ1-2
TGTGCCATCAGTGAGTGGCAGAGGGGGTATGGCTACACCTTC
CAISEWQRGYGYTF
>TRBV3-1/TRBV3-2|.|.|TRBJ1-3
TGTGCCAGCAGCCATTTACTGAACACCATATATTTT
CASSHLLNTIYF
>TRBV6-5|.|.|TRBJ1-2
TGTGCCAGCAGGCCACTCGGACAGTCTAATGGCTACACCTTC
CASRPLGQSNGYTF
>TRBV3-1/TRBV3-2|TRBD2|.|TRBJ2-2
TGTGCCAGCAAGGGACTAGCGGGCACCGGGGAGCTGTTTTTT
CASKGLAGTGELFF
>TRBV2|.|.|TRBJ1-1
TGTGCCAGCAGTAGGAGGAGTGACCGGCTCGAAGCTTTCTTT
CASSRRSDRLEAFF
>TRBV13|TRBD1|once|TRBJ2-5
TGTGCCAGCAGCTCCTCCGGGACAGGGCCGGAGACCCAGTACTTC
CASSSSGTGPETQYF
>TRBV5-1|TRBD1|.|TRBJ1-1
TGCGCCAGCCTGACAGGGACTGAAGCTTTCTTT
CASLTGTEAFF
>TRBV6-6|.|.|TRBJ2-6
TGTGCCAGCAGTTACTCTTTAGCTGGGGCCAACGTCCTGACTTTC
CASSYSLAGANVLTF
>TRBV18|.|few|TRBJ1-5
TGTGCCAGCTCACTGAGTAATAGCAATCAGCCCCAGCATTTT
CASSLSNSNQPQHF
>TRBV7-6|TRBD1|.|TRBJ2-5
TGTGCCAGCAGCGTCGGGACAGGGGTTGGTGAGACCCAGTACTTC
CASSVGTGVGETQYF
>TRBV10-2|TRBD1|.|TRBJ2-7
TGCGCCAGCAGGAAGGACAGGGGGCACTACGAGCAGTACTTC
CASRKDRGHYEQYF
>TRBV10-2|TRBD2|.|TRBJ2-5
TGCGCCAGCAGTGAACCAGACCGGGGGGGCGGAGAGACCCAGTACTTC
CASSEPDRGGGETQYF
>TRBV5-1|.|.|TRBJ1-2
TGCGCCAGCAGCGACGTAAACAGCTTAGACTATGGCTACACCTTC
CASSDVNSLDYGYTF
>TRBV28|.|once|TRBJ1-2
TGTGCCAGCAGAAGGACAGCGAGCTATGGCTACACCTTC
CASRRTASYGYTF
>TRBV7-9|TRBD1|.|TRBJ1-1
TGTGCCAGCAGTTGGGGACAGGCGGACACTGAAGCTTTCTTT
CASSWGQADTEAFF
>TRBV5-1|.|.|TRBJ1-2
TGCGCCAGCAAACGAGGTGGCTATGGCTACACCTTC
CASKRGGYGYTF
>TRBV2|TRBD1|.|TRBJ1-1
TGTGCCAGCAGGGACAGGGGGATGAACACTGAAGCTTTCTTT
CASRDRGMNTEAFF
>TRBV5-6|.|.|TRBJ2-7
TGTGCCAGCAGCTTGGCGTCCAGAACCTACGAGCAGTACTTC
CASSLASRTYEQYF
>TRBV3-1/TRBV3-2|TRBD1|.|TRBJ1-4
TGTGCCAGCAGCCCCGACAGGGGGGAAACTAATGAAAAACTGTTTTTT
CASSPDRGETNEKLFF
>TRBV7-9|.|once|TRBJ2-1
TGTGCCAGCAGCCGACAGGTCCGGAGCGATGAGCAGTTCTTC
CASSRQVRSDEQFF
>TRBV7-3|TRBD1|.|TRBJ2-3
TGTGCCAGCAACAAGGCAGGGGGCAGGGATACGCAGTATTTT
CASNKAGGRDTQYF
>TRBV3-1/TRBV3-2|TRBD1|.|TRBJ1-2
TGTGCCAGCAGCGTAAGACAGGGTGGCGGCTACACCTTC
CASSVRQGGGYTF
>TRBV19|TRBD2|.|TRBJ2-2
TGTGCCAGTAGTATTGTTGGACTAGCACAAAGCGGGGAGCTGTTTTTT
CASSIVGLAQSGELFF
>TRBV20-1|.|.|TRBJ2-1
TGCAGTGCTAGTTATGTGGGGAGCGGCAATGAGCAGTTCTTC
CSASYVGSGNEQFF
>TRBV7-6|TRBD1|.|TRBJ2-7
TGTGCCAGCAGCAGGGACAGGTCCTACGCGCAGTACTTC
CASSRDRSYAQYF
>TRBV19|TRBD1|.|TRBJ1-5
TGTGCCAGTAGTACGGCGGGACAGGGTCAGCCCCAGCATTTT
CASSTAGQGQPQHF
>TRBV2|.|.|TRBJ2-1
TGTGCCAGCAGTCCAGTAAGCGCAGAGACCTACAATGAGCAGTTCTTC
CASSPVSAETYNEQFF
>TRBV7-9|.|.|TRBJ1-1
TGTGCCAGCAGGCCAGAGGACACTGAAGCTTTCTTT
CASRPEDTEAFF
>TRBV19|.|.|TRBJ1-5
TGTGCCAGTAGTATTATGGGAGCCTCAACACAGCCCCAGCATTTT
CASSIMGASTQPQHF
>TRBV10-1|.|.|TRBJ2-3
TGCGCCAGCAGTGATGGGCACGGGGGAGATACGCAGTATTTT
CASSDGHGGDTQYF
>TRBV9|TRBD1|.|TRBJ1-5
TGTGCCAGCAGCGTCGGGACAGGTGTCAATCAGCCCCAGCATTTT
CASSVGTGVNQPQHF
>TRBV30|.|.|TRBJ2-2
TGTGCCTGGAGCTACACCGGGGAGCTGTTTTTT
CAWSYTGELFF
>TRBV19|TRBD1|.|TRBJ1-1
TGTGCCAGTATTCGTCAGGGGGCGGGCTTTATGAACACTGAAGCTTTCTTT
CASIRQGAGFMNTEAFF
>TRBV5-5|TRBD2|.|TRBJ2-3
TGTGCCAGCGCGGGGGGGCCCAGGACAGATACGCAGTATTTT
CASAGGPRTDTQYF
>TRBV6-4|TRBD2|.|TRBJ2-7
TGTGCCAGCAGTGACTCCGGGACTAGCGGGGGGGTCTTACATTACGAGCAGTACTTC
CASSDSGTSGGVLHYEQYF
>TRBV18|TRBD2|.|TRBJ2-1
TGTGCCAGCTCACTCGGACTAGCCTCCTACAATGAGCAGTTCTTC
CASSLGLASYNEQFF
>TRBV19|.|.|TRBJ1-1
TGTGCCAGTAGTGCGGGTGAAGCTTTCTTT
CASSAGEAFF
>TRBV5-1|.|.|TRBJ1-2
TGCGCCAGCACGCTAGACGGTGGAACTAACTATGGCTACACCTTC
CASTLDGGTNYGYTF
>TRBV7-8|.|.|TRBJ2-5
TGTGCCAGCAGCACCCGAACTAGCTTAGGGACCCAGTACTTC
CASSTRTSLGTQYF
>TRBV30|TRBD2|.|TRBJ2-3
TGTGCCTGGAGACGGGGGGGCGCAGATACGCAGTATTTT
CAWRRGGADTQYF
>TRBV25-1|TRBD1|.|TRBJ1-1
TGTGCCAGCACGAGGACAGGGCAAAGTACTGAAGCTTTCTTT
CASTRTGQSTEAFF
>TRBV18|.|once|TRBJ1-3
TGTGCCAGCTCAGTATCCGATCCGAGCTCTGGAAACACCATATATTTT
CASSVSDPSSGNTIYF
>TRBV7-9|TRBD1|.|TRBJ1-1
TGTGCCAGCAGCGCCGGGACAGGGGGGGACACTGAAGCTTTCTTT
CASSAGTGGDTEAFF
>TRBV5-1|TRBD1|.|TRBJ1-4
TGCGCCAGCAGAGGGACAGGTGGGATCGAAAAACTGTTTTTT
CASRGTGGIEKLFF
>TRBV4-2|.|.|TRBJ2-7
TGTGCCAGCAGCCAAGAACAGGGTGGGAACTACGAGCAGTACTTC
CASSQEQGGNYEQYF
>TRBV29-1|.|.|TRBJ1-1
TGCAGCGTTGAAGACCGAGGTAGGCACCGGAACACTGAAGCTTTCTTT
CSVEDRGRHRNTEAFF
>TRBV7-9|TRBD1|.|TRBJ1-1
TGTGCCAGCAGCCCACCGAACAGGGGGCACACTGAAGCTTTCTTT
CASSPPNRGHTEAFF